This T cell receptor beta chain was obtained from a study of vaccination effects on CD4 cells after COVID-19. Antigen-specific CD4+ T cells were expanded with viral peptide pools in the ViraFEST assay before sequencing. When less than 13 days of culture had elapsed, CD4+ T cells were isolated. Previously uninfected by SARS-CoV-2, the vaccine recipients also showed negative nucleocapsid antibodies. The authors replaced half the medium with IL-2 medium on days 3 and 7. Study outcomes and limitations: Marked clonal contraction was seen in infection- and vaccine-induced clones late after vaccination.

The CDR3 contains 16 residues. J lost 5 bases, V lost 2 bases, and 11 bases had no gene match. In germline, CDR1 is MNHEY, CDR2 SMNVEV (reference sequence). Worth noting for this clone: Its matching antigen is unknown.

Data came from immunoSEQ multiplex PCR; TCRdb stores just in-frame clones and leaves some out. In the table there are roughly 50,000 clones, more than 70% of which are singletons. V and J are TRBV27 and TRBJ2-5; 7 bases are a match to TRBD2. The origin of this receptor is a human donor who received a COVID-19 vaccine. The sample was CD4+ T cells from PBMCs cultured with HCoV-OC43 spike peptides, taken before COVID-19 vaccination. Described subset: HCoV-OC43 spike overlapping peptide pool stimulation. CDR3 in amino acids: CASSLLGGAAAETQYF. The DNA of the CDR3 is TGTGCCAGCAGTTTACTGGGAGGGGCCGCTGCTGAGACCCAGTACTTC.